This T cell receptor (beta chain) was documented in a study of blood T cell repertoires in COVID-19. About the research overall: Whether acute or convalescent, the COVID-19 samples came from the United States, Italy and Spain. PBMCs, B-cell-depleted T cells, or T cells were the source of the cDNA or gDNA that made up the material.

Generated by immunoSEQ multiplex PCR, the TCRdb table keeps only in-frame clones and is missing some. The sample includes 150,000 to 200,000 clones, 82% of them seen just once. Sequenced: peripheral blood. This TCR came from a woman aged 60-75 years with COVID-19, enrolled during active disease.

The CDR3 nucleotides are TGTGCCACCAGACCTAGCGGGATGTCCTACGAGCAGTACTTC. It yields the protein CATRPSGMSYEQYF. The rearrangement uses TRBV10-3 and TRBJ2-7; 9 bases map to TRBD2. V gave up 10 bases and J gave up 1 base; unmatched junction bases: 8. Germline-derived CDR1 and CDR2 are ENHRY and SYGVKD. The CDR3 has 14 amino acids.